The 22 T cell receptor beta chains in this list originate from one sample, sequenced in a study of HIV-infected patients and healthy controls. From the 5' RACE reads, TCRdb called clonotypes with MiXCR, one entry per CDR3 protein. The sample consists of 55,000 to 70,000 distinct CDR3 sequences, about a fifth of them appearing once. Source material: CD4+ T cells from blood. Receptors originate from a human donor in good health.

This clonotype was recorded at least ten times. This chain joins TRBV20-1 and TRBJ1-6; D gene uncertain. The CDR3 has 13 residues. Trimming removed 5 bases from V and 8 bases from J, with 13 bases in between. Germline CDR1 DFQATT, CDR2 SNEGSKA (reference sequence). The CDR3 region is CSASLGRDSPLHF. Here the CDR3 DNA reads TGCAGTGCTTCGCTGGGGAGGGATTCACCCCTCCACTTT.

The chain employs TRBV24-1 and TRBJ2-2; D is undetermined. CDR1 is KGHDR, CDR2 SFDVKD, per germline. The CDR3 loop spans 12 amino acids. Trimming removed 8 bases at V and 1 base at J, with 4 bases between. The CDR3, as DNA: TGTGCCACCACAGAGAACACCGGGGAGCTGTTTTTT. Translating it yields CATTENTGELFF.

This clonotype was detected a few times. V and J are TRBV3-1 and TRBJ2-5, with 11 bases lining up with TRBD2. V was clipped by 1 base and J by 0 bases; unmatched bases: 13. Germline assignment: CDR1 LGHDT and CDR2 YNNKEL (reference sequence). This CDR3 is 20 amino acids long. CDR3 sequence: CASSQVGGRLAGPYQETQYF. The CDR3, as DNA: TGTGCCAGCAGCCAAGTTGGGGGACGACTAGCGGGACCGTACCAAGAGACCCAGTACTTC.

This clonotype was observed a few times. In nucleotides, the CDR3 is TGTGCCAGCAGTTGGGATGTGTTCAGGAGAAATTCACCCCTCCACTTT. As protein: CASSWDVFRRNSPLHF. The chain employs TRBV6-5 and TRBJ1-6; D is uncertain. The CDR3 has 16 amino acids. CDR1 is MNHEY and CDR2 is SVGAGI in the germline V gene. Trimming took 4 bases from V and 7 from J, leaving 17 bases between them.

Only a few counts were recorded for this clonotype. This chain links TRBV2 with TRBJ2-1, with D perhaps matching TRBD2 (6 bases). This CDR3 region has 17 residues. Germline loops: CDR1 SNHLY, CDR2 FYNNEI. V was pared by 0 bases and J by 2 bases, with 14 bases between. The CDR3 region is CASSEALEGSTYNEQFF. In DNA form, the CDR3 reads TGTGCCAGCAGTGAAGCGCTGGAGGGATCCACCTACAATGAGCAGTTCTTC.

V usage is TRBV12-3 or TRBV12-4 and J usage is TRBJ2-1; D ambiguous. This CDR3 spans 9 amino acids. The V and J ends lost 6 bases and 12 bases respectively, with 6 bases between them. The CDR3 bases are TGTGCCAGCAGGTCGGGGCAGTTCTTC. Its translation: CASRSGQFF.

This clonotype appeared many times. The chain links TRBV5-1 to TRBJ2-3, with D possibly matching TRBD1 (5 bases). Germline loops: CDR1 SGHRS, CDR2 YFSETQ. The CDR3 loop spans 13 amino acids. The V end lost 0 bases, the J end lost 4 bases, and 6 bases lay between the germline ends. CDR3 in amino acids: CASSLEGSDTQYF. Here the CDR3 DNA reads TGCGCCAGCAGCTTGGAGGGGTCAGATACGCAGTATTTT.

The gene calls are TRBV19 and TRBJ1-1; the D is unclear. The CDR3 runs to 14 residues. Germline V gene lookup returns CDR1 LNHDA and CDR2 SQIVND (reference sequence). V was shortened by 4 bases and J by 10 bases, with 19 bases between the two germline ends. CDR3 loop: CASSSSLNPPRAFF. The CDR3 region has the DNA TGTGCCAGTAGTAGTTCGTTAAATCCTCCGCGAGCTTTCTTT. Full variable domain (outside the CDR3, taken from reference TRBV19 and TRBJ1-1): DGGITQSPKYLFRKEGQNVTLSCEQNLNHDAMYWYRQDPGQGLRLIYYSQIVNDFQKGDIAEGYSVSREKKESFPLTVTSAQKNPTAFYLCASSSSLNPPRAFFGQGTRLTVV.

The V call is TRBV20-1, the J call TRBJ2-3; 11 bases agree with TRBD2. Germline CDR1 is DFQATT and CDR2 is SNEGSKA (reference sequence). This CDR3 comprises 15 residues. Trimming took 1 base from V and 7 from J; bases not matched to a gene: 7. The CDR3 loop is CSARGLAGTTNTQYF. The CDR3 DNA reads TGCAGTGCTAGAGGACTAGCGGGGACTACAAATACGCAGTATTTT.

The V gene is TRBV25-1, the J gene TRBJ1-2; no definite D call. Germline values: CDR1 MGHDK, CDR2 SYGVNS. The CDR3 consists of 12 residues. V was cut by 2 bases and J by 7 bases, with 8 bases left in between. The CDR3 bases are TGTGCCAGCAGTGAACAACGAGTTGGCTACACCTTC. Its translation is CASSEQRVGYTF.

This clonotype was counted a few times. The chain recombines TRBV20-1 with TRBJ1-6; 10 bases align to TRBD1. Germline V gives CDR1 DFQATT, CDR2 SNEGSKA (reference sequence). Trimming took 6 bases from V and 6 from J; bases not matched to a gene: 8. This CDR3 is built from 15 residues. This CDR3 reads CSAERQGALNSPLHF. CDR3 nucleotide sequence: TGCAGTGCGGAAAGACAGGGGGCGCTTAATTCACCCCTCCACTTT.

V usage is TRBV6-6 and J usage is TRBJ2-7, with D perhaps matching TRBD2 (6 bases). Germline CDR1 MNHNY, CDR2 SVGAGI (reference sequence). CDR3 length: 13 amino acids. V lost 5 bases and J 4 bases, leaving 12 bases between the germline ends. The CDR3 protein is CASSPPEGYEQYF. The CDR3 bases are TGTGCCAGCAGTCCGCCGGAGGGGTACGAGCAGTACTTC.

This clonotype has at least ten counts. V gene TRBV12-3 or TRBV12-4 combines with J gene TRBJ2-1; 11 positions match TRBD2. The CDR3 is 15 residues long. V lost 6 bases, J lost 8 bases, and 9 bases stayed unmatched. CDR3 nucleotide sequence: TGTGCCAGCAGGAGCCGGACACTAGCGGGAGATGAGCAGTTCTTC. It is translated as CASRSRTLAGDEQFF.

In its sample, this clonotype was seen a few times. This sequence joins TRBV7-3 and TRBJ2-3; possibly TRBD1 or TRBD2 for D (7 bases each). This CDR3 comprises 14 residues. The V and J ends lost 6 bases and 5 bases respectively, with 15 bases between them. Germline CDR1 and CDR2: SGHTA and FQGTGA. As DNA, the CDR3 is TGTGCCAGCAGTTTCAGGGGGGGCAGAGATACGCAGTATTTT. Translating gives CASSFRGGRDTQYF.

In this sample, this clonotype turned up many times. The gene calls are TRBV5-1 and TRBJ1-1, with a weak D call TRBD1 (6 bases). The CDR3 has 15 residues. Germline loops: CDR1 SGHRS, CDR2 YFSETQ. Trimming took off 0 bases at V and 1 base at J, with 10 bases between the two ends. The CDR3 nucleotides are TGCGCCAGCAGCTTGGTTCAGGGGTCGAACACTGAAGCTTTCTTT. It specifies CASSLVQGSNTEAFF.

This clonotype was seen repeatedly, ten times or more. The chain recombines TRBV20-1 with TRBJ2-7, with a tentative D call TRBD1 (6 bases). CDR3 length: 14 residues. Germline CDR1 and CDR2: DFQATT and SNEGSKA (reference sequence). V lost 3 bases to trimming and J lost 3 bases, with 15 bases between them. The CDR3 region has the DNA TGCAGTGCTAGCCCCCGGAGGACAGTCTACGAGCAGTACTTC. Encoded protein: CSASPRRTVYEQYF.

This chain uses TRBV7-2 with TRBJ2-5, with TRBD2 matching over 11 bases. The germline V gene encodes CDR1 SGHTA and CDR2 FQGNSA. The V and J ends lost 5 bases and 5 bases, in that order; junction bases with no gene match: 10. This CDR3 has 16 amino acids. The CDR3 DNA reads as TGTGCCAGCAGCCTACGACTAGCGGGGCCCCCGGAGACCCAGTACTTC. Protein product: CASSLRLAGPPETQYF. Combining the CDR3 with reference TRBV7-2 and TRBJ2-5 gives the whole variable domain GAGVSQSPSNKVTEKGKDVELRCDPISGHTALYWYRQSLGQGLEFLIYFQGNSAPDKSGLPSDRFSAERTGGSVSTLTIQRTQQEDSAVYLCASSLRLAGPPETQYFGPGTRLLVL.

This clonotype occurred many times. In nucleotides, the CDR3 is TGTGCCAGCAGCCGTGCCGGAGGAGCCACAGATACGCAGTATTTT. This codes for CASSRAGGATDTQYF. This sequence joins TRBV7-3 and TRBJ2-3; D may be TRBD2 (5 bases). This CDR3 is built from 15 residues. Germline V gene lookup returns CDR1 SGHTA and CDR2 FQGTGA. V was shortened by 5 bases and J by 2 bases, with 14 bases between the two germline ends.

This clonotype occurred many times. This chain connects TRBV4-1 to TRBJ2-3, with TRBD2 as a possible D gene (6 bases). V gave up 0 bases and J gave up 7 bases, with 14 bases separating them. The CDR3 has 15 residues. CDR1 and CDR2 from the germline V gene are MGHRA and YSYEKL. CDR3 protein: CASSQDSGASNTQYF. CDR3 in DNA: TGCGCCAGCAGCCAAGACTCGGGAGCGTCAAATACGCAGTATTTT.

This clonotype was observed a few times. V gene TRBV29-1 combines with J gene TRBJ1-3; D gene unclear. The germline CDR1 and CDR2 sequences are SQVTM and ANQGSEA. The V and J ends lost 4 bases and 4 bases respectively, with 5 bases between them. The CDR3 has 11 amino acids. The CDR3 DNA sequence: TGCAGCGTTGTTTCCGGAAACACCATATATTTT. Protein sequence: CSVVSGNTIYF.

The chain employs TRBV10-3 and TRBJ2-7; 9 bases line up with TRBD1. Germline CDR1 and CDR2: ENHRY and SYGVKD. J was trimmed by 5 bases and V by 0 bases; bases with no gene match: 11. CDR3 size: 17 residues. The CDR3 DNA sequence: TGTGCCATCAGTGAGTCGGTATATAACAGGGGGCAGAACGAGCAGTACTTC. Residues: CAISESVYNRGQNEQYF.

This clonotype was seen only a few times. This chain links TRBV7-2 with TRBJ1-3; 7 bases match TRBD1. CDR1 is SGHTA, CDR2 FQGNSA, per germline. There are 16 residues in the CDR3. Germline trimming cut 5 bases from V and 4 bases from J; bases unmatched to any gene: 11. CDR3 protein: CASSQSPTGAGNTIYF. CDR3 sequence (DNA): TGTGCCAGCAGCCAGTCCCCCACAGGGGCCGGAAACACCATATATTTT.